Here is one TCR beta chain with its context. What it binds is unknown. J gave up 4 bases and V 3 bases, and 6 bases lay outside the gene matches. CDR1 is LNHDA and CDR2 is SQIVND in the germline V gene (reference sequence). CDR3 length equals 14 residues. This sample was included in a study of OX40 agonist ivuxolimab in advanced cancers. General observations from the study: Some of the nonresponding patients also showed low levels of normalized T-cell clonal expansion. The study did not work out the antigen specificity of the expanded peripheral T cells. The study found that CD8+ T cells averaged more expanded clones than CD4+.

Here immunoSEQ multiplex PCR was the method, and the copy in TCRdb shows in-frame clones only, minus some. The table includes 30,000 to 45,000 clones, more than 85% detected once. People who had autoimmune disease history or systemic immunosuppression were excluded. This clonotype was obtained from an adult with an advanced solid tumor such as melanoma, head and neck, liver or kidney cancer. The chain recombines TRBV19 with TRBJ2-7, with 7 bases identical to TRBD2. The specimen was CD4+ or CD8+ T cells sorted from blood, collected in a trial of the OX40 agonist ivuxolimab. For the CDR3, the DNA is TGTGCCAGTAGTATGGGGAGGGGCCCATACGAGCAGTACTTC. It translates to CASSMGRGPYEQYF.